The TCR beta chain under discussion was sequenced for a study of blood T cells in healthy people across ages. Broader study findings: In long-lived donors, naive CD4+ cell counts and diversity exceeded those of aged donors.

Using a J-beta primer mix together with a sample-barcoded 5' primer, a second PCR was run for 7 to 11 cycles. A 12-random-nucleotide template-switch adaptor tagged each cDNA molecule. TCRdb re-called the 5' RACE reads with MiXCR, one entry per CDR3 protein. The table lists about 1.5 million distinct CDR3 sequences, roughly two fifths of them singletons, with less than 5% in the top ten. Looked up from germline, CDR1 is DFQATT and CDR2 is SNEGSKA (reference sequence). V lost 2 bases and J 12 bases, leaving 20 bases between the germline ends. The CDR3 loop spans 14 amino acids. For this clonotype: Its antigen is undetermined.

The sample taken for sequencing was blood. V usage is TRBV20-1 and J usage is TRBJ2-1, with D perhaps matching TRBD1 or TRBD2 (7 bases each). The TCR originated in a woman aged 18-29 years in good health. CDR3 in amino acids: CSARTQYSGGVQFF. The CDR3 bases are TGCAGTGCTAGAACCCAATATTCAGGGGGGGTGCAGTTCTTC.